This T cell receptor (beta chain) was recovered during a study of OX40 agonist ivuxolimab in advanced cancers. Whole-study context: All patients had ivuxolimab intravenously every 2 weeks at 0.01 to 10 mg/kg. Patients enrolled in dose escalation were diagnosed with hepatocellular carcinoma, melanoma, renal cell or head and neck cancer. The study's findings and limits: More expanded clones were seen, on average, in CD8+ T cells than in CD4+.

Concerning this clone: The target antigen is unknown.

The CDR3 sequence is 14 residues long. Deletions cut 0 bases from V and 13 bases from J, with 13 bases between. The germline V gene encodes CDR1 LNHNV and CDR2 YYDKDF (reference sequence). Only in-frame clones appear in the TCRdb table, and some are missing; sequencing was by immunoSEQ multiplex PCR. In the table there are 72,000 or so clones, 81% of which are singletons. The sequenced sample was CD4+ or CD8+ T cells sorted from blood, obtained in a trial of the OX40 agonist ivuxolimab. The V and J genes are TRBV15 and TRBJ1-6; D is unclear. This receptor was obtained from an adult with an advanced solid tumor such as melanoma, head and neck, liver or kidney cancer. The CDR3, as DNA: TGTGCCACCAGCAGAGAAAGGACCCGATCCCCCCTCCACTTT. Translation: CATSRERTRSPLHF.